This is a list of T cell receptor beta chains from one sample in a study. TCRdb reprocessed the 5' RACE reads with MiXCR, giving one entry per CDR3 protein. The table includes roughly 55,000 distinct CDR3 sequences, around 24% detected once. The sequenced sample was tumor-infiltrating naive CD4+ T cells sorted from the breast tumor. The receptors were gathered from a female donor with breast cancer. Both conserved end residues are part of each CDR3. D genes are given only for firm matches. The size entry is marked missing in some rows and otherwise reads once, few, many or a size class.

j_call v_call cdr3_length clone_size d_call cdr3_nt cdr3_aa
TRBJ1-2 TRBV5-8 12 NA NA TGTGCCAGCAGCTCTTACATGGCTGGCTACACCTTC CASSSYMAGYTF
TRBJ2-3 TRBV9 14 few NA TGTGCCAGCAGCGTAGATATGAGCACAGATACGCAGTATTTT CASSVDMSTDTQYF
TRBJ1-5 TRBV5-5 14 NA NA TGTGCCAGCAGTCCAGGGATGAGCAATCAGCCCCAGCATTTT CASSPGMSNQPQHF
TRBJ1-2 TRBV7-2 15 NA NA TGTGCCAGCAGCTTAGATTCAGGGAATGCCTATGGCTACACCTTC CASSLDSGNAYGYTF
TRBJ2-2 TRBV12-3/TRBV12-4 11 NA TRBD1 TGTGCCAGCAGATCAAACAGGGGGCGGTTTTTT CASRSNRGRFF
TRBJ2-3 TRBV5-4 18 few NA TGTGCCAGCAGCTTGGATCGTTGGCAGATCCCTAGCACAGATACGCAGTATTTT CASSLDRWQIPSTDTQYF
TRBJ2-5 TRBV7-6 15 NA TRBD1 TGTGCCAGCAGCTCTTTCACAGGGGGCCAAGAGACCCAGTACTTC CASSSFTGGQETQYF
TRBJ1-1 TRBV6-5 14 many NA TGTGCCAGCAGGCCCCCGATGGGGCGCACTGAAGCTTTCTTT CASRPPMGRTEAFF
TRBJ2-5 TRBV5-1 14 NA NA TGCGCCAGCAGCTTGGGAGGGAATAGAGAGACCCAGTACTTC CASSLGGNRETQYF
TRBJ2-5 TRBV5-1 15 NA NA TGCGCCAGCAGCTTGGGACAGGCCCTCGGGGTGGCCCAGTACTTC CASSLGQALGVAQYF
TRBJ2-5 TRBV15 15 NA NA TGTGCCACCGGCAGAGATAACTCATACCAAGAGACCCAGTACTTC CATGRDNSYQETQYF
TRBJ2-5 TRBV3-1 13 NA NA TGTGCCAGCAGCCAAACAGAGGGAGAGACCCAGTACTTC CASSQTEGETQYF
TRBJ2-3 TRBV7-6 12 few NA TGTGCCAGCAGCCAGCGCACAGATACGCAGTATTTT CASSQRTDTQYF
TRBJ1-5 TRBV6-6 16 few TRBD1 TGTGCCAGCACTCACCCAGGGGGCGCTGGCAATCAGCCCCAGCATTTT CASTHPGGAGNQPQHF
TRBJ1-1 TRBV7-2 15 NA NA TGTGCCAGCAGCTTAGTGCCGGCAGGTATTTCGGAAGCTCTCTTT CASSLVPAGISEALF
TRBJ2-2 TRBV12-3/TRBV12-4 16 few TRBD1 TGTGCCAGCAGCTCGAGACAGGGTACGGGCACCGGGGAGCTGTTTTTT CASSSRQGTGTGELFF
TRBJ1-5 TRBV20-1 17 many NA TGCAGTGGTATCGCCCATCGGTTTGAAAATAGCAATCAGCCCCAGCATTTT CSGIAHRFENSNQPQHF
TRBJ2-1 TRBV6-6 17 few TRBD2 TGTGCCAGCAGTTACCGTTGGGCTAGCGGGGCAAACAATGAGCAGTTCTTC CASSYRWASGANNEQFF
TRBJ2-7 TRBV5-1 12 many TRBD1 TGCGCCAGCCGGGGACAGGGCTACGAGCAGTACTTC CASRGQGYEQYF
TRBJ1-1 TRBV24-1 13 NA NA TGTGCCACCAGTGATAGGGGACCAGGTGAAGCTTTCTTT CATSDRGPGEAFF
TRBJ2-2 TRBV10-3 11 many NA TGTGCCATCAAGGGGGAAGGGGAGCTGTTTTTT CAIKGEGELFF
TRBJ1-4 TRBV12-3/TRBV12-4 11 many NA TGTGCCAGCAGACAGAATGAAAAACTGTTTTTT CASRQNEKLFF
TRBJ2-7 TRBV20-1 13 few NA TGCAGCGCCGCGGGAAGGAGGCGGGACGAGCAGTACTTC CSAAGRRRDEQYF
TRBJ2-5 TRBV7-9 17 few NA TGTGCCAGCAGCTTGCCTGGCTTAACCTTCTCTGGGGAGACCCAGTACTTC CASSLPGLTFSGETQYF
TRBJ1-1 TRBV7-2 12 few NA TGTGCCAGCGGCTTTTATGACACTGAAGCTTTCTTT CASGFYDTEAFF
TRBJ1-5 TRBV6-6 14 many NA TGTGCCAGCACTCCGGGAGAGAGCAATCAGCCCCAGCATTTT CASTPGESNQPQHF
TRBJ2-7 TRBV20-1 13 many TRBD1 TGCAGTGCTAGAGAGGACAGGGACTACGAGCAGTACTTC CSAREDRDYEQYF
TRBJ2-2 TRBV4-1 15 few NA TGCGCCAGCAGCCAAGATCCGTTCAGCACCGGGGAGCTGTTTTTT CASSQDPFSTGELFF
TRBJ1-1 TRBV6-2/TRBV6-3 11 NA NA TGTGCCAGCACCACACGGACTGAAGCTTTCTTT CASTTRTEAFF
TRBJ1-1 TRBV3-1 16 few NA TGTGCCAGCAGCCAAGATCCCCGACAGATGAACACTGAAGCTTTCTTT CASSQDPRQMNTEAFF
TRBJ1-5 TRBV7-2 12 few NA TGTGCCAGCAGCTTTGGTGCCTCCAGGCAGCATTTT CASSFGASRQHF
TRBJ2-7 TRBV29-1 12 few NA TGCAGCGTCTTGGGCCAGACCTACGAGCAGTACTTC CSVLGQTYEQYF
TRBJ1-2 TRBV2 14 few TRBD1 TGTGCCAGCAGTGGACAGGGGAGTTTTTATGGCTACACCTTC CASSGQGSFYGYTF
TRBJ2-1 TRBV20-1 15 NA TRBD2 TGCAGTGCTAGGCCTAGCGGGATGACCTACAATGAGCATTTCTTC CSARPSGMTYNEHFF
TRBJ2-7 TRBV6-2/TRBV6-3 16 NA TRBD2 TGTGCCGGCACCCTGCCCGGACTAGCGGGACTCGACGAGCAGTACTTC CAGTLPGLAGLDEQYF
TRBJ1-5 TRBV6-2/TRBV6-3 13 many NA TGTGCCAGCACGGAACAGGGCCTTCAGCCCCAGCATTTT CASTEQGLQPQHF
TRBJ1-2 TRBV5-1 15 many TRBD1 TGCGCCAGCAGCTTGGAGGGACAGGGGTACTATGGCTACACCTTC CASSLEGQGYYGYTF
TRBJ1-2 TRBV7-2 16 NA TRBD1 TGTACCAGCAGCATACTAACAGGGGCCTCTTTCTATGGCTACACCTTC CTSSILTGASFYGYTF
TRBJ2-4 TRBV29-1 14 NA NA TGCAGCGTTGGTTTCGAAAGGGTAAAAAACATTCAGTACTTC CSVGFERVKNIQYF
TRBJ2-3 TRBV10-3 10 NA NA TGTGCCACAGGGTCAGATGCGCAGTATTTT CATGSDAQYF
TRBJ1-3 TRBV25-1 13 many TRBD1 TGTGCCAGCAGTTTGACAGGGTACAACACCATATATTTT CASSLTGYNTIYF
TRBJ2-5 TRBV20-1 14 NA TRBD2 TGCAGTGCTACAAAAACCGGGGGGGTGATGGCCCAGTACTTC CSATKTGGVMAQYF
TRBJ1-5 TRBV6-6 16 NA NA TGTGCCAGCAGGTTACACAAATCGGTGGGCTATCAGCCCCAGCATTTT CASRLHKSVGYQPQHF
TRBJ2-7 TRBV5-4 14 few TRBD1 TGTGCCAGCAGCAACCGGGACAGGTCCGCCGGGCAGTACTTC CASSNRDRSAGQYF
TRBJ2-3 TRBV4-2 20 few TRBD2 TGTGCCAGCAGCCAAGACCCTAGCGGGGGGTTCACAAGCGTCGCAGATACGCAGTATTTT CASSQDPSGGFTSVADTQYF
TRBJ2-7 TRBV11-2 14 few NA TGTGCCAGCAGCTTATCTATCTCAGGGTACGAGCAGTACTTC CASSLSISGYEQYF
TRBJ2-1 TRBV5-4 15 NA NA TGTGCCAGCACCCCTCGGAGAAGCTCCTACAATGAGCAGTTCTTC CASTPRRSSYNEQFF
TRBJ1-2 TRBV4-1 15 few NA TGCGCCAGCAGCCAAGAAATGGGGCCTAACTATGGCTACACCTTC CASSQEMGPNYGYTF
TRBJ2-3 TRBV3-1 13 few NA TGTGCCAGCAGCACTGGGTGGGCAGATACGCAGTATTTT CASSTGWADTQYF
TRBJ1-2 TRBV7-3 15 NA TRBD1 TGTGCCAGCAGCACCTCAGGGGGCGCGGGCTATGGCTACACCTTC CASSTSGGAGYGYTF